Listed below are T cell receptor beta chains from one sample, sequenced in a study of shared clonotypes between healthy human individuals. Using immunoSEQ multiplex PCR, the repertoire was profiled, and TCRdb retains in-frame clones only, with some absent. The table shows some 2.1 million clones, with 85% to 95% occurring only once. What was sequenced was naive CD4+ T cells sorted from blood. Every receptor here comes from a man between 18 and 35 years old in good health. Both conserved end residues are part of each CDR3. The D gene is left open where the match is weak. Clone size appears in some rows only: once, few, many, or a class for an expanded clone.

D gene	V gene	clone size	J gene	CDR3 DNA	CDR3 protein
TRBD1	TRBV7-8	once	TRBJ2-2	TGTGCCAGCAGCAACCGACAGGGTGGGAACGGGGAGCTGTTTTTT	CASSNRQGGNGELFF
NA	TRBV5-1	NA	TRBJ1-2	TGCGCCAGCAGCTTGTTAGGGAATTTAAACACCTTC	CASSLLGNLNTF
TRBD1	TRBV6-5	NA	TRBJ2-4	TGTGCCAGCAGTTACTCGAACGACAGGGGGTACATTCAGTACTTC	CASSYSNDRGYIQYF
NA	TRBV19	few	TRBJ2-2	TGTGCCAGTAAACCAGCGGCGAACACCGGGGAGCTGTTTTTT	CASKPAANTGELFF
NA	TRBV2	NA	TRBJ1-5	TGTGCCAGCAGGGCGGGGGACCTGAATGGGATTCGGCAGCCCCAGCATTTT	CASRAGDLNGIRQPQHF
NA	TRBV2	NA	TRBJ2-2	TGTGCCAGCAGTGCCGACAGTTCGAACACCGGGGAGCTGTTTTTT	CASSADSSNTGELFF
NA	TRBV14	NA	TRBJ2-4	TGTGCCAGCAGCCAGGGATCAGGGCAGGGAAAGGCCAAAAACATTCAGTACTTC	CASSQGSGQGKAKNIQYF
NA	TRBV4-2	NA	TRBJ1-6	TGTGCCAGCAGCCAAGATGGTTCGGGGGACAATAATTCACCCCTCCACTTT	CASSQDGSGDNNSPLHF
TRBD1	TRBV18	NA	TRBJ1-2	TGTGCCAGCTCACCGGGGGACAGTTACTATGGCTACACCTTC	CASSPGDSYYGYTF
NA	TRBV18	once	TRBJ1-3	TGTGCCAGCTCACCCCCAGCCCTGATCTCTGGAAACACCATATATTTT	CASSPPALISGNTIYF
TRBD1	TRBV5-4	few	TRBJ2-7	TGTGCCAGCAGGTACGGACAGGGTGTCGGCGAGCAGTACTTC	CASRYGQGVGEQYF
TRBD1	TRBV5-6	NA	TRBJ2-5	TGTGCCAGCAGCACGGGACAGAGATGGGAGACCCGGTACTTC	CASSTGQRWETRYF
NA	TRBV7-9	NA	TRBJ1-1	TGTGCCAGCAGCTTAGTAGGGAATACTGAAGCTTTCTTT	CASSLVGNTEAFF
TRBD2	TRBV27	NA	TRBJ2-2	TGTGCCAGCAGCGCGACTAGCGGGAGTAGAACCGGGGAGCTGTTTTTT	CASSATSGSRTGELFF